The sequence of this T cell receptor beta chain was determined in a study of Ad26.COV2.S vaccination and SARS-CoV-2 variants. Study-wide context: A participant enrolled in the COV1001 Ad26.COV2.S trial arm provided the sample.

CDR3 length equals 14 residues. CDR1 LNHNV and CDR2 YYDKDF come from the germline V gene (reference sequence). V was pared by 4 bases and J by 4 bases, with 13 bases between. Documented treatment: 15 to 20 received Ad26.COV2.S at low or high dose, single or two shots; roughly 5 received placebo; per-sample allocation not given. The samples were gathered on day 63 after the first injection of vaccine or placebo. Method: immunoSEQ multiplex PCR; TCRdb's copy keeps in-frame clones and lacks some. The repertoire consists of around 300,000 clones, with around 90% occurring once and the leading ten covering around 5.5%.

Sequences were derived from peripheral blood, sampled in a trial of Ad26.COV2.S vaccine versus placebo. The V gene is TRBV15, the J gene TRBJ1-2; TRBD1 might be the D (5 bases). This receptor was obtained from a person between 18 and 65 years old who received the Ad26.COV2.S COVID-19 vaccine or a placebo. The CDR3 DNA is TGTGCCACCAGCACAGCCAGGGAAACCTATGGCTACACCTTC. Translation: CATSTARETYGYTF.